This TCR beta chain stems from a study of molecular identifiers for immune sequencing clone quantification. General study findings and limits: Clones above 20 RNA copies contained over 97% of effector molecules and under 1% of naive molecules.

The V end lost 0 bases, the J end lost 1 base, and 7 bases lay between the germline ends. CDR1 and CDR2 from the germline V gene are SGHRS and YFSETQ. This CDR3 contains 14 residues. TCRdb redid the calling of the PCR reads with MiXCR, one entry per CDR3 protein. The data contain about 510,000 distinct CDR3 sequences, 25% of them singletons. This clonotype was recorded at least ten times. As yet, its antigen is unknown. This chain joins TRBV5-1 and TRBJ1-1, with unresolved D. This TCR came from a human donor in good health. Some libraries in this study had Jurkat cell RNA spiked in. Material: naive CD8+ T cells from blood, with Jurkat cell RNA spiked in. Subset noted: FACS-sorted CD8+CD4-CCR7+CD45RA+ naive T cells. This chain's CDR3 is CASSLEHQNTEAFF. The DNA of the CDR3 is TGCGCCAGCAGCTTGGAACACCAGAACACTGAAGCTTTCTTT.